One sample yielded the 14 T cell receptor beta chains listed below, sequenced in a study of T cells in localized non-small cell lung cancer (TCRdb year 2020). The library came from the immunoSEQ multiplex PCR assay. TCRdb carries this immuneACCESS record with in-frame sequences only. Its versions omit some clonotypes, under half of them owing to an unresolved V gene in the studies checked, with the rest unexplained. In this sample the table shows tens of thousands of clones, approximately 80% of which occur a single time. 33% of the sample goes to the ten largest clones. The starting material was peripheral blood, obtained before any cancer treatment. The receptor source for this set is a male donor older than 55 with stage II squamous cell lung carcinoma.

This chain uses TRBV19 with TRBJ1-5, with TRBD1 matching 9 bases. Germline loops: CDR1 LNHDA, CDR2 SQIVND (reference sequence). The ends lost 7 bases at V and 2 bases at J; junction bases unmatched: 6. The CDR3 length is 15 residues. CDR3 DNA sequence: TGTGCCAGTAACAGGGACAGGGTGGGCAATCAGCCCCAGCATTTT. It encodes CASNRDRVGNQPQHF.

As DNA, the CDR3 is TGTGCCAGCAGTGACAGAAGACAGGGGAGGAACTATGGCTACACCTTC. Amino acid sequence: CASSDRRQGRNYGYTF. J is TRBJ1-2 and V is TRBV6-4; 8 bases fit TRBD1. CDR1 and CDR2 from the germline V gene are MRHNA and SNTAGT. V shed 2 bases and J 2 bases; nucleotides not matched to a gene: 7. The CDR3 runs 16 residues.

V usage is TRBV2 and J usage is TRBJ2-2, with no clear D. Trimming removed 1 base at V and 3 bases at J, with 3 bases between. CDR3 length: 13 residues. CDR1 and CDR2 from the germline V gene are SNHLY and FYNNEI. CDR3 sequence reads: CASSEVYTGELFF. DNA of the CDR3: TGTGCCAGCAGTGAAGTCTACACCGGGGAGCTGTTTTTT.

The chain is built from TRBV2 and TRBJ1-1; possible D gene TRBD1, 6 bases. The CDR3 loop spans 14 amino acids. CDR1 SNHLY and CDR2 FYNNEI come from the germline V gene. V was pared by 6 bases and J by 4 bases, with 15 bases between. The CDR3 sequence is CASRHGGASTEAFF. CDR3 nucleotides: TGTGCCAGCAGGCACGGGGGGGCGAGCACTGAAGCTTTCTTT.

This chain joins TRBV7-2 and TRBJ2-1; D is unclear. Trimming took off 5 bases at V and 4 bases at J, with 3 bases between the two ends. The germline CDR1 and CDR2 sequences are SGHTA and FQGNSA. The CDR3 covers 11 residues. The CDR3 loop is CASSVYNEQFF. Here the CDR3 DNA reads TGTGCCAGCAGCGTTTACAATGAGCAGTTCTTC.

This chain joins TRBV2 and TRBJ1-6, with D possibly being TRBD1 (5 bases). The ends were cut back, 4 bases at V and 4 bases at J, with 14 bases in the middle. The CDR3 has 16 amino acids. From germline, CDR1 is SNHLY and CDR2 FYNNEI. CDR3 amino acids: CASSGEGPNYNSPLHF. The CDR3 DNA reads TGTGCCAGCAGTGGGGAGGGGCCCAATTATAATTCACCCCTCCACTTT.

The chain combines TRBV2 with TRBJ1-6; 8 bases are a match to TRBD1. In germline, CDR1 is SNHLY, CDR2 FYNNEI. V lost 3 bases and J lost 10; bases outside the gene matches: 5. The CDR3 covers 14 residues. In DNA form, the CDR3 reads TGTGCCAGCAGTGATCAGGGGGCCAACTCACCCCTCCACTTT. It specifies CASSDQGANSPLHF.

The sample holds one count of this clone. The chain joins TRBV10-2 to TRBJ1-5; D not resolved. This CDR3 is 14 amino acids long. Germline V gene lookup returns CDR1 WSHSY and CDR2 SAAADI. V was trimmed by 6 bases and J by 0 bases, leaving 9 bases between them. CDR3 nucleotides: TGCGCCAGCAGCCCGAACTATAGCAATCAGCCCCAGCATTTT. This translates into CASSPNYSNQPQHF.

This chain uses TRBV6-6 with TRBJ2-3; D remains unclear. The CDR3 runs 12 residues. Germline V gene sequence: CDR1 MNHNY, CDR2 SVGAGI (reference sequence). The germline V and J ends were trimmed by 5 bases and 4 bases, with 7 bases remaining between them. CDR3 coding DNA: TGTGCCAGCAGTACGCGACCAGATACGCAGTATTTT. Its protein is CASSTRPDTQYF.

V usage is TRBV7-9 and J usage is TRBJ1-1, with D possibly TRBD1 on 6 matching bases. Trimming took 5 bases from V and 10 from J, leaving 20 bases between them. CDR1 and CDR2 (germline): SEHNR, FQNEAQ (reference sequence). The CDR3 runs 14 residues. The CDR3 DNA reads as TGTGCCAGCAGCCCCGACAGGACTTGGAGTATAGCTTTCTTT. It specifies CASSPDRTWSIAFF.

The chain couples TRBV19 to TRBJ1-1; no firm D call. CDR3 size: 14 residues. Germline V gene lookup returns CDR1 LNHDA and CDR2 SQIVND (reference sequence). V dropped 1 base and J dropped 4 bases, with 10 bases sitting between them. The CDR3 loop reads CASSIGHSGTEAFF. In DNA form, the CDR3 reads TGTGCCAGTAGTATAGGGCACTCGGGCACTGAAGCTTTCTTT.

The chain has TRBV11-1 and TRBJ2-1; TRBD2 is a possible D gene (7 bases). V lost 3 bases and J 5 bases, leaving 14 bases between the germline ends. The CDR3 is 15 amino acids. Germline lookup yields CDR1 SGHAT and CDR2 FQDESV (reference sequence). The CDR3 spells CASSFTSEGDNEQFF. CDR3 coding DNA: TGTGCCAGCAGCTTTACTAGCGAGGGGGACAATGAGCAGTTCTTC.

J is TRBJ2-2 and V is TRBV4-1; no firm D call. Germline CDR1 and CDR2: MGHRA and YSYEKL. CDR3 length: 12 amino acids. V lost 5 bases to trimming and J lost 9 bases, with 10 bases between them. DNA of the CDR3: TGCGCCAGCAGCGATAAATACTGGGAGCTGTTTTTT. Translation: CASSDKYWELFF.

The rearrangement links TRBV18 to TRBJ1-1; D is uncertain. Deletions cut 6 bases from V and 3 bases from J, with 8 bases between. The CDR3 loop spans 12 amino acids. The V gene's germline CDR1 is KGHSH and CDR2 LQKENI. DNA for the CDR3: TGTGCCAGCTCGTCCGTGGACACTGAAGCTTTCTTT. It is translated as CASSSVDTEAFF. The entire variable domain, with the rest obtained from reference TRBV18 and TRBJ1-1, is as follows: NAGVMQNPRHLVRRRGQEARLRCSPMKGHSHVYWYRQLPEEGLKFMVYLQKENIIDESGMPKERFSAEFPKEGPSILRIQQVVRGDSAAYFCASSSVDTEAFFGQGTRLTVV.